The 9 T cell receptor beta chains reported below all come from one sample, sequenced in a study of CD8 T cells in Susac syndrome. Random hexamers were used to reverse transcribe an amount of roughly 0.5 to 1 ug RNA. TCRdb re-derived calls from the immunoSEQ multiplex PCR reads in MiXCR, one entry per CDR3 protein. In the table there are approximately 150,000 distinct CDR3 sequences, around 96% of which are singletons. Material for sequencing was CD4+ T cells from PBMCs. These receptors were obtained from a human donor with multiple sclerosis.

The chain joins TRBV18 to TRBJ2-2; the match to TRBD1 covers 7 bases. V shed 3 bases, J shed 2 bases, and the junction held 9 bases outside the gene matches. The germline gives CDR1 KGHSH, CDR2 LQKENI. The CDR3 sequence is 17 residues long. CDR3 in amino acids: CASSPLPTGANTGELFF. Here the CDR3 DNA reads TGTGCCAGCTCACCTCTACCTACAGGGGCTAACACCGGGGAGCTGTTTTTT.

This chain uses TRBV25-1 with TRBJ2-7, with D maybe TRBD1 (8 bases). V was clipped by 1 base and J by 6 bases, with 13 bases between them. The CDR3 spans 14 residues. Germline assignment: CDR1 MGHDK and CDR2 SYGVNS. CDR3 region: CASSELDREGEQYF. As DNA, the CDR3 is TGTGCCAGCAGTGAATTGGACAGGGAGGGCGAGCAGTACTTC.

This clonotype appeared once. The rearrangement joins TRBV20-1 to TRBJ2-4, with D possibly matching TRBD2 (6 bases). CDR1 DFQATT and CDR2 SNEGSKA come from the germline V gene (reference sequence). V was trimmed by 3 bases and J by 7 bases, leaving 19 bases between them. The CDR3 sequence is 15 residues long. The CDR3 nucleotides are TGCAGTGCTAGCGGGAGTGGGGGACTTTCGAACATTCAGTACTTC. Translating gives CSASGSGGLSNIQYF.

The count of this clonotype is one. This chain links TRBV20-1 with TRBJ2-3; D uncertain. Deletions cut 5 bases from V and 2 bases from J, with 8 bases between. The CDR3 totals 12 residues. Germline V gene lookup returns CDR1 DFQATT and CDR2 SNEGSKA (reference sequence). In DNA form, the CDR3 reads TGCAGTGCTGGTGGGTTCACAGATACGCAGTATTTT. Translation gives CSAGGFTDTQYF.

This chain joins TRBV2 and TRBJ1-5, with a possible D match to TRBD1 (6 bases). V was shortened by 6 bases and J by 1 base, with 16 bases between the two germline ends. Germline assignment: CDR1 SNHLY and CDR2 FYNNEI. The CDR3 is 16 amino acids. The CDR3 loop reads CASRPNRVQSNQPQHF. The CDR3 DNA reads TGTGCCAGCAGGCCAAACAGGGTCCAAAGCAATCAGCCCCAGCATTTT. Looking up the rest from reference TRBV2 and TRBJ1-5 gives the full variable domain: EPEVTQTPSHQVTQMGQEVILRCVPISNHLYFYWYRQILGQKVEFLVSFYNNEISEKSEIFDDQFSVERPDGSNFTLKIRSTKLEDSAMYFCASRPNRVQSNQPQHFGDGTRLSIL.

V and J are TRBV5-1 and TRBJ1-4, with 7 bases matching TRBD1. CDR3 length: 13 amino acids. V dropped 3 bases and J dropped 8; count of bases not matched to a gene: 4. Germline CDR1 reads SGHRS; CDR2 reads YFSETQ. CDR3 sequence reads: CASSWGQQEKLFF. CDR3 sequence (DNA): TGCGCCAGCAGCTGGGGACAGCAGGAAAAACTGTTTTTT.

The V and J genes are TRBV29-1 and TRBJ2-4; TRBD1 aligns across 9 bases. V shed 5 bases, J shed 5 bases, and the junction held 4 bases outside the gene matches. The CDR3 length is 13 residues. Germline V gene data show CDR1 as SQVTM and CDR2 as ANQGSEA. The DNA of the CDR3 is TGCAGCGTTTTATGGACAGGGGAAAACATTCAGTACTTC. It translates to CSVLWTGENIQYF. The full variable domain, rest sourced from reference TRBV29-1 and TRBJ2-4, is SAVISQKPSRDICQRGTSLTIQCQVDSQVTMMFWYRQQPGQSLTLIATANQGSEATYESGFVIDKFPISRPNLTFSTLTVSNMSPEDSSIYLCSVLWTGENIQYFGAGTRLSVL.

The V and J genes are TRBV5-1 and TRBJ2-1; TRBD2 matches at 13 bases. The trim removed 8 bases at V and 8 bases at J, leaving 13 bases unmatched. The germline gives CDR1 SGHRS, CDR2 YFSETQ. This CDR3 comprises 16 residues. Here the CDR3 reads CASRSTGLAGIDEQFF. The CDR3 nucleotides read TGCGCCAGTCGCTCTACGGGACTAGCGGGAATCGATGAGCAGTTCTTC. Variable domain in full (rest from reference TRBV5-1 and TRBJ2-1): KAGVTQTPRYLIKTRGQQVTLSCSPISGHRSVSWYQQTPGQGLQFLFEYFSETQRNKGNFPGRFSGRQFSNSRSEMNVSTLELGDSALYLCASRSTGLAGIDEQFFGPGTRLTVL.

V usage is TRBV20-1 and J usage is TRBJ1-1; D remains ambiguous. The germline V gene has CDR1 DFQATT and CDR2 SNEGSKA (reference sequence). CDR3 length: 13 residues. Trimming removed 4 bases from V and 2 bases from J, with 11 bases in between. CDR3 sequence: CSAKAESNTEAFF. CDR3 sequence (DNA): TGCAGTGCTAAGGCGGAGTCAAACACTGAAGCTTTCTTT.